The 5 T cell receptor beta chains listed next were all sequenced from one sample in a study of T cells in Graves' hyperthyroidism and ophthalmopathy. Researchers took RNA transcripts and amplified the TCR beta CDR3 regions from them. HTBI primers were used for first-round RT-PCR of the TCR CDR3. One entry per CDR3 protein results from TCRdb running MiXCR on the multiplex PCR reads. The sample carries about 350,000 distinct CDR3 sequences, around a sixth recorded once. Sequencing input: blood. The receptor set was obtained from a woman in her thirties or forties with Graves' ophthalmopathy.

In this sample, this clonotype turned up many times. The V gene is TRBV6-2 or TRBV6-3, the J gene TRBJ2-7; D may be TRBD2 (6 bases). Trimming stripped 2 bases from V and 5 bases from J, with 13 bases between. CDR3 length: 14 amino acids. Germline CDR1 and CDR2: MNHEY and SVGEGT. In DNA form, the CDR3 reads TGTGCCAGCAGTTACGACCCGACTAGTAACGAGCAGTACTTC. Translated, it gives CASSYDPTSNEQYF.

This clonotype was found many times. CDR3: CASSYTGGVDEQYF. The CDR3 coding sequence is TGCGCCAGCAGCTACACCGGGGGGGTGGACGAGCAGTACTTC. The chain links TRBV5-1 to TRBJ2-7; 8 bases map to TRBD2. The junction had 7 bases not matched to a gene; V was cut back by 3 bases and J by 5 bases. The germline V gene has CDR1 SGHRS and CDR2 YFSETQ. This CDR3 has 14 residues. The entire variable domain, with the rest obtained from reference TRBV5-1 and TRBJ2-7, is as follows: KAGVTQTPRYLIKTRGQQVTLSCSPISGHRSVSWYQQTPGQGLQFLFEYFSETQRNKGNFPGRFSGRQFSNSRSEMNVSTLELGDSALYLCASSYTGGVDEQYFGPGTRLTVT.

In its sample, this clonotype was seen many times. The J gene is TRBJ2-7, the V gene TRBV7-6; D is ambiguous. V was trimmed by 0 bases and J by 6 bases, leaving 12 bases between them. The CDR3 covers 14 residues. Per the germline V gene, CDR1 is SGHVS and CDR2 is FNYEAQ. The CDR3 coding sequence is TGTGCCAGCAGCTTAGCAGGGTCAGCCGCCGAGCAGTACTTC. As protein: CASSLAGSAAEQYF.

In this sample, this clonotype turned up many times. The V call is TRBV27, the J call TRBJ1-2, with D possibly matching TRBD1 (6 bases). This CDR3 has 14 residues. Deletions cut 5 bases from V and 7 bases from J, with 17 bases between. CDR1 is MNHEY and CDR2 is SMNVEV in the germline V gene (reference sequence). In DNA, the CDR3 is TGTGCCAGCAGTCCCCGTCTGGGGGCGGCTGGCTACACCTTC. It yields the protein CASSPRLGAAGYTF.

This clonotype has at least ten counts. The chain uses TRBV2 and TRBJ1-1; 10 positions agree with TRBD1. This CDR3 spans 17 amino acids. The ends lost 6 bases at V and 0 bases at J; junction bases unmatched: 10. Germline-derived CDR1 and CDR2 are SNHLY and FYNNEI. CDR3 coding DNA: TGTGCCAGCAGCCAGGACAGGGGGTTAAAGTTGAACACTGAAGCTTTCTTT. It encodes CASSQDRGLKLNTEAFF.